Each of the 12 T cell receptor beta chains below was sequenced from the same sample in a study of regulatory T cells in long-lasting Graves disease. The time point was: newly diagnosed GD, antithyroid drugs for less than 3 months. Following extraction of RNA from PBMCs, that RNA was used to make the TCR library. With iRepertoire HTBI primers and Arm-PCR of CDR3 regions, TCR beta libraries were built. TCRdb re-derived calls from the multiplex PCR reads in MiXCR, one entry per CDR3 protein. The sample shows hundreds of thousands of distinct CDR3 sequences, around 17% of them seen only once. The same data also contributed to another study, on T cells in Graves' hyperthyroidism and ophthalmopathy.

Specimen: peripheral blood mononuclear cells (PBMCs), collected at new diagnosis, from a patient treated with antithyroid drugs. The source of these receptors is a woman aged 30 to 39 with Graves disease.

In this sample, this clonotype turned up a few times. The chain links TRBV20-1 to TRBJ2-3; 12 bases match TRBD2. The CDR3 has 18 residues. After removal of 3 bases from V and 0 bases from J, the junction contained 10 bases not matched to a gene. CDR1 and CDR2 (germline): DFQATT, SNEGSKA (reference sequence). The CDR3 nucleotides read TGCAGTGCTAGGGACACTAGCGGGAGGAGATCTAGCACAGATACGCAGTATTTT. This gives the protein CSARDTSGRRSSTDTQYF.

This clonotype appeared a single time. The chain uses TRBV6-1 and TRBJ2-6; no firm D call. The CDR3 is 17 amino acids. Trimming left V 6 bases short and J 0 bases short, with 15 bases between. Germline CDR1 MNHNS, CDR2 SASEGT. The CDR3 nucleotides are TGTGCCAGCAGCCAAGGTGACACTGGCTCTGGGGCCAACGTCCTGACTTTC. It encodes CASSQGDTGSGANVLTF.

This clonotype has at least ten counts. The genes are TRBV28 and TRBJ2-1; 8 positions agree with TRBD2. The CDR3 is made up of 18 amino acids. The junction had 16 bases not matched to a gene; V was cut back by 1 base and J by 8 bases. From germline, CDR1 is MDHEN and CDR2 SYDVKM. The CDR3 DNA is TGTGCCAGCAGTTTATTAGCGCTAGCGGGTTCCCGCGGCGATGAGCAGTTCTTC. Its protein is CASSLLALAGSRGDEQFF.

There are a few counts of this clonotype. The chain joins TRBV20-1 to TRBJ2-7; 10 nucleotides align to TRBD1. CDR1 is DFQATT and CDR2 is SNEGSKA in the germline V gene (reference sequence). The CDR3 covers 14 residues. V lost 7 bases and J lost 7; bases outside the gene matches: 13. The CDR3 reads CSVDRGPPPGEQYF. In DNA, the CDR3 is TGCAGTGTAGACAGGGGGCCCCCTCCTGGGGAGCAGTACTTC.

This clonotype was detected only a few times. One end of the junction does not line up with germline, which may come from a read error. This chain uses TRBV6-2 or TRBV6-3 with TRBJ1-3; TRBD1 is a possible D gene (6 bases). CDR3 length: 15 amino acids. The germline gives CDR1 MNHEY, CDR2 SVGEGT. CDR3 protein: CARRPTGSDRNTIYF. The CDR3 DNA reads TGTGCCCGCAGACCTACAGGGAGTGACAGAAACACCATATATTTT.

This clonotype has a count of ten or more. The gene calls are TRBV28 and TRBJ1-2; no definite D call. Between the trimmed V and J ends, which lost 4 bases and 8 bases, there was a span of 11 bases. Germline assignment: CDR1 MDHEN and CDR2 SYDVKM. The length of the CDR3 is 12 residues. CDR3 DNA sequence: TGTGCCAGCAGTTCCTCGGTGGGCGGCTACACCTTC. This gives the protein CASSSSVGGYTF.

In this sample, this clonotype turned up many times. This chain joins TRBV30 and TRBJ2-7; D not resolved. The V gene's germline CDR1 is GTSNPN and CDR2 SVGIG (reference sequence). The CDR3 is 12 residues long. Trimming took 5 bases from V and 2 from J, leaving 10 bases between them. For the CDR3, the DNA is TGTGCCTGGTTCGCTTTTCCCTACGAGCAGTACTTC. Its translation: CAWFAFPYEQYF.

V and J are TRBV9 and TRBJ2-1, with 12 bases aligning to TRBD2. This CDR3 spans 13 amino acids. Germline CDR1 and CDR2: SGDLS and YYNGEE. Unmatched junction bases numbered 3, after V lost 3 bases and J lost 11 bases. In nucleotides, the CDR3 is TGTGCCAGCAGCGCACTAGCGGGAGGACAGCAGTTCTTC. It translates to CASSALAGGQQFF.

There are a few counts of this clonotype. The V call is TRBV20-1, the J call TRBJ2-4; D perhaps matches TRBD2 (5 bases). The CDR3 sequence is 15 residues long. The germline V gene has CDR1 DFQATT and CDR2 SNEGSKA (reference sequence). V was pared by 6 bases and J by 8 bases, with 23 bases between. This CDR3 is CSAHRLALLGDIQYF. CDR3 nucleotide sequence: TGCAGTGCCCACCGGCTAGCACTCCTTGGGGACATTCAGTACTTC.

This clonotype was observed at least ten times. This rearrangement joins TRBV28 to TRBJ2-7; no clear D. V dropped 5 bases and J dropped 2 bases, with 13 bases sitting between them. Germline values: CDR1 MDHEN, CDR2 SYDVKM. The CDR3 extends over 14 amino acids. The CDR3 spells CASSIPGGAYEQYF. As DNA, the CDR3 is TGTGCCAGCAGTATACCTGGCGGAGCCTACGAGCAGTACTTC.

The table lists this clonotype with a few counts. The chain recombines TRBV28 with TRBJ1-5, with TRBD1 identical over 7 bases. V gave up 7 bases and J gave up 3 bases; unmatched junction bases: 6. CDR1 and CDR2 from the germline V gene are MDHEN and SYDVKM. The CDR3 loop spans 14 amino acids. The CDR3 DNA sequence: TGTGCCAGCACGGGACAGCTTCACAATCAGCCCCAGCATTTT. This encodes CASTGQLHNQPQHF. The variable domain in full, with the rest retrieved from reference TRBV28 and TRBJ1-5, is DVKVTQSSRYLVKRTGEKVFLECVQDMDHENMFWYRQDPGLGLRLIYFSYDVKMKEKGDIPEGYSVSREKKERFSLILESASTNQTSMYLCASTGQLHNQPQHFGDGTRLSIL.

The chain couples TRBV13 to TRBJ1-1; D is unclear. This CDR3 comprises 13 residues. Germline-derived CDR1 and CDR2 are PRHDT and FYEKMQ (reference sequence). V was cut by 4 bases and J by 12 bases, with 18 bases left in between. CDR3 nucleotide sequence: TGTGCCAGCAGCTCAAGGGTCCAAGGGTCGTCTTTCTTT. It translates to CASSSRVQGSSFF.